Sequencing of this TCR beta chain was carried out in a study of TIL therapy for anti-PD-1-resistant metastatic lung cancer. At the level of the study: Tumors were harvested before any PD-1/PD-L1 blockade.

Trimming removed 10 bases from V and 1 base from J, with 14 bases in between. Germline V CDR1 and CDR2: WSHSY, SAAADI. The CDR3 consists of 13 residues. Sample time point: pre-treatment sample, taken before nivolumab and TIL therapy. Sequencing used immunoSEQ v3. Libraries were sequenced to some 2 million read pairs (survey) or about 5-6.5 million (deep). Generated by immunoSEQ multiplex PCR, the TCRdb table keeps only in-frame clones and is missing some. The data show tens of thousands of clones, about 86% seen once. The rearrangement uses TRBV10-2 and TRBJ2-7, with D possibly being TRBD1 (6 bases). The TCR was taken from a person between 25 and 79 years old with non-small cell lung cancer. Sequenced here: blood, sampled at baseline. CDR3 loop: CATNRDGSYEQYF. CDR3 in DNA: TGCGCCACCAACAGGGACGGATCCTACGAGCAGTACTTC.